Following are 28 T cell receptor beta chains from one sample sequenced in a study of control samples from healthy donors and cancer patients. TCRdb's copy holds only in-frame clones and misses some; the assay was immunoSEQ multiplex PCR. The repertoire has about 160,000 clones, 90% to 95% of them found once; the top ten carry roughly 3.9%. The sample comprised blood. These receptor sequences come from a woman aged 60-70 years in good health.

This chain connects TRBV30 to TRBJ2-1, with TRBD2 as a possible D gene (5 bases). The CDR3 totals 12 residues. Trimming removed 0 bases at V and 8 bases at J, with 8 bases between. Germline V gene lookup returns CDR1 GTSNPN and CDR2 SVGIG (reference sequence). The CDR3 sequence is CAWSVRGHEQFF. The CDR3 region has the DNA TGTGCCTGGAGTGTACGAGGGCATGAGCAGTTCTTC.

The J gene is TRBJ2-7, the V gene TRBV19; a possible D gene is TRBD2 (5 bases). This CDR3 contains 15 residues. Germline V lookup: CDR1 LNHDA, CDR2 SQIVND (reference sequence). Trimming removed 6 bases from V and 5 bases from J, with 20 bases in between. In DNA, the CDR3 is TGTGCCAGTAGGGACCGTGGACGGGGAAATCACGAGCAGTACTTC. Translating gives CASRDRGRGNHEQYF.

The chain uses TRBV19 and TRBJ1-5; TRBD1 aligns across 9 bases. The junction had 18 bases not matched to a gene; V was cut back by 8 bases and J by 4 bases. This CDR3 is 18 amino acids long. Germline values: CDR1 LNHDA, CDR2 SQIVND (reference sequence). CDR3 sequence (DNA): TGTGCCAGTGCGGCCGCGTCGGGAAACAGGGGGCTTAATCAGCCCCAGCATTTT. This encodes CASAAASGNRGLNQPQHF.

This clone was seen a few times. The chain is built from TRBV7-2 and TRBJ1-3, with a weak D call TRBD1 (6 bases). Germline CDR1 SGHTA, CDR2 FQGNSA. CDR3 length: 16 amino acids. V gave up 5 bases and J gave up 0 bases, with 14 bases separating them. Here the CDR3 DNA reads TGTGCCAGCAGCGTTGGACAGAGTAACTCTGGAAACACCATATATTTT. Amino acids: CASSVGQSNSGNTIYF.

The rearrangement joins TRBV7-8 to TRBJ1-1, with D perhaps TRBD1 (6 bases). The ends were cut back, 0 bases at V and 5 bases at J, with 13 bases in the middle. The CDR3 runs to 15 residues. CDR1 SGHVS and CDR2 FQNEAQ come from the germline V gene. CDR3 sequence reads: CASSLAYGRGTEAFF. CDR3 DNA: TGTGCCAGCAGCTTAGCGTACGGGAGGGGGACTGAAGCTTTCTTT.

The V gene is TRBV2, the J gene TRBJ1-2; unclear D gene. The CDR3 is 13 amino acids. V lost 2 bases to trimming and J lost 2 bases, with 6 bases between them. Germline CDR1 is SNHLY and CDR2 is FYNNEI. The chain's CDR3 is CASSEIRNYGYTF. In DNA form, the CDR3 reads TGTGCCAGCAGTGAAATACGGAACTATGGCTACACCTTC.

The chain joins TRBV10-2 to TRBJ1-2, with 8 bases aligning to TRBD1. This CDR3 is built from 15 residues. The ends lost 0 bases at V and 4 bases at J; junction bases unmatched: 4. CDR1 is WSHSY and CDR2 is SAAADI in the germline V gene. The CDR3 nucleotides are TGCGCCAGCAGTGAGTCGAGTGACAGGGGCTATGGCTACACCTTC. It specifies CASSESSDRGYGYTF.

This chain connects TRBV9 to TRBJ1-3; maybe TRBD1 (5 bases). V was pared by 3 bases and J by 1 base, with 14 bases between. The CDR3 sequence is 16 residues long. The V gene's germline CDR1 is SGDLS and CDR2 YYNGEE. The CDR3 is CASSGWGRRSGNTIYF. In nucleotides, the CDR3 is TGTGCCAGCAGCGGATGGGGCCGGCGATCTGGAAACACCATATATTTT. The full variable domain, its missing parts supplied by reference TRBV9 and TRBJ1-3, is DSGVTQTPKHLITATGQRVTLRCSPRSGDLSVYWYQQSLDQGLQFLIQYYNGEERAKGNILERFSAQQFPDLHSELNLSSLELGDSALYFCASSGWGRRSGNTIYFGEGSWLTVV.

This chain connects TRBV30 to TRBJ2-1, with 9 bases that match TRBD1. Germline CDR1 and CDR2: GTSNPN and SVGIG (reference sequence). Losses at the gene ends were 3 bases for V and 8 bases for J; bases not matched to a gene: 5. CDR3 length equals 13 residues. CDR3 protein: CAWRTGGADEQFF. In nucleotides, the CDR3 is TGTGCCTGGAGAACAGGGGGCGCGGATGAGCAGTTCTTC.

The chain recombines TRBV5-5 with TRBJ1-5; D is perhaps TRBD1 (5 bases). With 0 bases removed from V and 4 bases from J, the gap between germline ends came to 8 bases. CDR1 is SGHKS and CDR2 is YYEKEE in the germline V gene (reference sequence). This CDR3 comprises 14 residues. CDR3 loop: CASSLVAGNQPQHF. The CDR3 bases are TGTGCCAGCAGCTTGGTGGCAGGGAATCAGCCCCAGCATTTT. Using reference TRBV5-5 and TRBJ1-5 for the parts outside the CDR3, the full variable domain is DAGVTQSPTHLIKTRGQQVTLRCSPISGHKSVSWYQQVLGQGPQFIFQYYEKEERGRGNFPDRFSARQFPNYSSELNVNALLLGDSALYLCASSLVAGNQPQHFGDGTRLSIL.

This chain connects TRBV5-6 to TRBJ1-1; D is unclear. The germline V gene encodes CDR1 SGHDT and CDR2 YYEEEE. The CDR3 runs to 16 residues. Trimming took off 2 bases at V and 0 bases at J, with 14 bases between the two ends. The CDR3: CASSFYFGRMNTEAFF. DNA of the CDR3: TGTGCCAGCAGCTTTTATTTCGGGCGGATGAACACTGAAGCTTTCTTT.

The genes are TRBV12-5 and TRBJ2-5; no clear D gene. Trimming cost V 7 bases and J 2 bases, with 5 bases left between them. The CDR3 length is 11 residues. Germline CDR1 LGHNT, CDR2 FRNRAP. The CDR3: CASELQETQYF. DNA of the CDR3: TGTGCTAGTGAGTTGCAAGAGACCCAGTACTTC.

The chain couples TRBV4-1 to TRBJ1-6; 8 nucleotides match TRBD1. CDR1 is MGHRA, CDR2 YSYEKL, per germline. V shed 1 base and J 7 bases; nucleotides not matched to a gene: 9. The CDR3 length is 17 residues. CDR3 sequence reads: CASSQVIGTGRNSPLHF. The CDR3 region has the DNA TGCGCCAGCAGCCAAGTCATCGGGACAGGTCGGAATTCACCCCTCCACTTT.

The genes are TRBV7-2 and TRBJ1-5; weak D call: TRBD1 (6 bases). Trimming shortened V by 5 bases and J by 4 bases, and 9 bases separated the two germline ends. Germline V gene sequence: CDR1 SGHTA, CDR2 FQGNSA. The CDR3 covers 13 residues. The CDR3 sequence: CASSPTGNQPQHF. The CDR3 DNA follows: TGTGCCAGCAGCCCTACAGGGAATCAGCCCCAGCATTTT.

In its sample, this clone was seen a few times. V gene TRBV5-5 combines with J gene TRBJ2-2; D not certain. Between the trimmed V and J ends, which lost 6 bases and 8 bases, there was a span of 8 bases. This CDR3 has 11 amino acids. Germline CDR1 is SGHKS and CDR2 is YYEKEE (reference sequence). This CDR3 reads CASTFQGELFF. In DNA form, the CDR3 reads TGTGCCAGCACCTTTCAAGGGGAGCTGTTTTTT.

CDR3: CASSPKGQGAVITEAFF. DNA of the CDR3: TGTGCCAGCTCACCCAAGGGACAGGGGGCGGTTATCACTGAAGCTTTCTTT. V usage is TRBV18 and J usage is TRBJ1-1; 12 bases line up with TRBD1. The germline gives CDR1 KGHSH, CDR2 LQKENI. The CDR3 consists of 17 residues. Germline trimming cut 3 bases from V and 4 bases from J; bases unmatched to any gene: 9. The entire variable domain, with the rest obtained from reference TRBV18 and TRBJ1-1, is as follows: NAGVMQNPRHLVRRRGQEARLRCSPMKGHSHVYWYRQLPEEGLKFMVYLQKENIIDESGMPKERFSAEFPKEGPSILRIQQVVRGDSAAYFCASSPKGQGAVITEAFFGQGTRLTVV.

J is TRBJ1-6 and V is TRBV3-1 (or the pseudogene TRBV3-2); TRBD1 matches 7 bases. From germline, CDR1 is LGHDT and CDR2 YNNKEL (reference sequence). The V gene end was trimmed by 4 bases and the J gene end by 14 bases; junction bases not matched to a gene: 5. This CDR3 region has 12 residues. This CDR3 reads CASSPRQGSLHF. The CDR3 DNA is TGTGCCAGCAGCCCTCGACAGGGATCCCTCCACTTT.

This clone was found a few times. This sequence joins TRBV18 and TRBJ2-5, with D hard to call. Germline CDR1 reads KGHSH; CDR2 reads LQKENI. The V and J ends lost 4 bases and 1 base respectively, with 4 bases between them. The CDR3 extends over 12 amino acids. CDR3 in DNA: TGTGCCAGCTCACTGACCCAAGAGACCCAGTACTTC. Its protein product is CASSLTQETQYF.

The chain carries TRBV3-1 (or the pseudogene TRBV3-2) and TRBJ2-6; D is unclear. The germline CDR1 and CDR2 sequences are LGHDT and YNNKEL (reference sequence). The CDR3 consists of 18 residues. V lost 0 bases to trimming and J lost 0 bases, with 12 bases between them. CDR3 residues: CASSQEVDGNSGANVLTF. CDR3 sequence (DNA): TGTGCCAGCAGCCAAGAAGTGGACGGCAACTCTGGGGCCAACGTCCTGACTTTC.

The rearrangement joins TRBV11-2 to TRBJ2-3, with D maybe TRBD2 (5 bases). V was trimmed by 4 bases and J by 1 base, leaving 9 bases between them. Germline V gene lookup returns CDR1 SGHAT and CDR2 FQNNGV. The CDR3 is 14 amino acids. The CDR3 reads CASSSGLGTDTQYF. In DNA form, the CDR3 reads TGTGCCAGCAGCTCAGGACTCGGCACAGATACGCAGTATTTT.

The V and J genes are TRBV5-1 and TRBJ1-2; 7 bases line up with TRBD1. CDR3 length: 14 residues. The V gene end was trimmed by 4 bases and the J gene end by 0 bases; junction bases not matched to a gene: 3. Germline CDR1 and CDR2: SGHRS and YFSETQ. The chain's CDR3 is CASSTGQTNYGYTF. In DNA form, the CDR3 reads TGCGCCAGCAGCACGGGACAGACTAACTATGGCTACACCTTC.

This clone was recorded only once. V usage is TRBV9 and J usage is TRBJ1-1; weak D call: TRBD1 (5 bases). V dropped 4 bases and J dropped 1 base, with 11 bases sitting between them. This CDR3 is 14 amino acids long. CDR1 is SGDLS and CDR2 is YYNGEE in the germline V gene. Here the CDR3 reads CASSFRDRNTEAFF. The DNA of the CDR3 is TGTGCCAGCAGCTTCCGGGACCGGAACACTGAAGCTTTCTTT.

This chain links TRBV10-1 with TRBJ2-3; D may be TRBD2 (5 bases). V lost 1 base, J lost 6 bases, and 14 bases lay in between. The germline gives CDR1 WNHNN, CDR2 SYGVQD (reference sequence). This CDR3 has 15 amino acids. The CDR3 DNA is TGCGCCAGCAGTGAGTTCGGGATCTTCGATGATACGCAGTATTTT. Its translation: CASSEFGIFDDTQYF.

V gene TRBV6-5 combines with J gene TRBJ2-2; 10 nucleotides align to TRBD1. The CDR3 covers 15 residues. CDR1 and CDR2 (germline): MNHEY, SVGAGI. V lost 4 bases to trimming and J lost 3 bases; unmatched junction nucleotides: 2. The CDR3 spells CASSWTGGYTGELFF. The DNA for the CDR3 is TGTGCCAGCAGTTGGACAGGGGGGTACACCGGGGAGCTGTTTTTT.

This chain connects TRBV7-2 to TRBJ2-7; a weak D match, TRBD1 (7 bases). The CDR3 runs to 15 residues. Germline V CDR1 and CDR2: SGHTA, FQGNSA. The germline V and J ends were trimmed by 1 base and 2 bases, with 12 bases remaining between them. As DNA, the CDR3 is TGTGCCAGCAGCTTAGGGAGGGGACAGACCTACGAGCAGTACTTC. Protein: CASSLGRGQTYEQYF.

The chain links TRBV7-2 to TRBJ1-2; no clear D gene. From germline, CDR1 is SGHTA and CDR2 FQGNSA. CDR3 length equals 12 residues. Trimming left V 6 bases short and J 7 bases short, with 12 bases between. The CDR3 loop reads CASRPDRGGYTF. For the CDR3, the DNA is TGTGCCAGCAGACCCGACCGTGGTGGCTACACCTTC.

The genes are TRBV4-2 and TRBJ2-1, with a possible D match to TRBD2 (5 bases). CDR1 is LGHNA, CDR2 YNFKEQ, per germline. The CDR3 has 15 residues. V lost 1 base to trimming and J lost 6 bases, with 13 bases between them. The CDR3 DNA sequence: TGTGCCAGCAGCCAAGTTGAGCGGCCCGGCAATGAGCAGTTCTTC. This encodes CASSQVERPGNEQFF.

V and J are TRBV4-3 and TRBJ2-2; the match to TRBD2 covers 13 bases. CDR1 is LGHNA, CDR2 YSLEER, per germline. The CDR3 totals 17 residues. Trimming took 4 bases from V and 3 from J; bases not matched to a gene: 5. For the CDR3, the DNA is TGCGCCAGCAGCCGACTAGCGGGGGGACCCTACACCGGGGAGCTGTTTTTT. It is translated as CASSRLAGGPYTGELFF.